This T cell receptor (beta chain) derives from a study of identical twins. All donors were healthy Caucasians. The V end lost 4 bases, the J end lost 7 bases, and 12 bases lay between the germline ends. The CDR3 has 13 amino acids. The germline CDR1 and CDR2 sequences are SGHRS and YFSETQ. Broader study findings: Without tracking the same donors, conclusions rested on cross-sectional statistical analysis. In cord blood, abundant beta clonotypes had fewer insertions; memory showed no trend. Analyses based on zero insertions could be partly confounded by invariant MAIT and iNKT cells.

Comment on this clonotype: Its specificity is unknown.

MiXCR was run by TCRdb on the 5' RACE reads, yielding one entry per CDR3 protein. This sample has roughly 1.6 million distinct CDR3 sequences; under 35% occur once, and the top ten carry about 0.25%. J is TRBJ1-3 and V is TRBV5-1; D remains ambiguous. Sequenced material: cord blood. The source is a newborn girl in good health. In nucleotides, the CDR3 is TGCGCCAGCAGCCCCCCGGGAGCGAACACCATATATTTT. It encodes CASSPPGANTIYF.